This TCR beta chain comes out of a study of T cells after yellow fever vaccination. Study findings and constraints: Overall, a small share of clonotypes was seen in both CD4 and CD8 compartments. Contamination by abundant bulk-population clonotypes could be present in FACS-sorted repertoires.

Making TCR cDNA involved 5'RACE template switching, which added UMIs and a universal primer site. MiXCR was run by TCRdb on the 5' RACE reads, yielding one entry per CDR3 protein. In the table there are a few hundred thousand distinct CDR3 sequences, 4% of which are singletons. This clonotype was found many times. Its matching antigen is unknown. V was cut by 7 bases and J by 4 bases, with 10 bases left in between. Germline values: CDR1 MNHEY, CDR2 SVGEGT. The CDR3 spans 13 residues. The sequencing used PBMCs, collected 5 days after the yellow fever booster vaccination. The J gene is TRBJ2-2, the V gene TRBV6-2 or TRBV6-3; D ambiguous. The receptor's source is a man between 18 and 35 years old who received the YFV17D yellow fever vaccine. CDR3: CASTHTVTGELFF. DNA of the CDR3: TGTGCCAGCACCCATACAGTCACCGGGGAGCTGTTTTTT.